Listed below are T cell receptor beta chains from one sample, sequenced in a study of cytomegalovirus exposure and HLA in healthy donors. Some clones are missing from TCRdb's copy, which holds only in-frame ones; the method was immunoSEQ multiplex PCR. The sample lists about 200,000 clones, 83% seen once, with approximately 1.4% in the top ten. The specimen sequenced was PBMCs. All receptors derive from a girl aged 10-17 years in good health and CMV-seronegative. Both conserved end residues are part of each CDR3. The D gene is left open where the match is weak. Clone size appears in some rows only: once, few, many, or a class for an expanded clone.

j_call v_call clone_size d_call cdr3_aa cdr3_nt
TRBJ1-5 TRBV7-9 . TRBD1 CASSLMDRGNNQPQHF TGTGCCAGCAGCTTGATGGACAGGGGGAACAATCAGCCCCAGCATTTT
TRBJ1-1 TRBV11-1 . . CASSGWQGGTEAFF TGTGCCAGCAGCGGTTGGCAGGGTGGAACTGAAGCTTTCTTT
TRBJ1-1 TRBV27 . TRBD1 CASSYSGTGRTEAFF TGTGCCAGCAGTTACTCCGGGACAGGGAGGACTGAAGCTTTCTTT
TRBJ1-5 TRBV15 . . CATSRDPGLGNQPQHF TGTGCCACCAGCAGAGACCCAGGGCTGGGAAATCAGCCCCAGCATTTT
TRBJ1-5 TRBV29-1 . . CSVAPTSREPQHF TGCAGCGTTGCCCCCACCTCTCGAGAGCCCCAGCATTTT
TRBJ2-7 TRBV6-6 few . CASRLPSSYEQYF TGTGCCAGCAGACTCCCAAGCTCCTACGAGCAGTACTTC
TRBJ2-7 TRBV6-5 . . CASSTYPRAYEQYF TGTGCCAGCAGTACCTATCCGAGGGCCTACGAGCAGTACTTC
TRBJ1-1 TRBV2 . . CASSERGVNTEAFF TGTGCCAGCAGTGAGCGGGGGGTGAACACTGAAGCTTTCTTT
TRBJ2-7 TRBV29-1 . TRBD1 CSVVRQGTYEQYF TGCAGCGTTGTACGACAGGGCACCTACGAGCAGTACTTC
TRBJ2-1 TRBV6-6 . TRBD2 CASSRKREVGEQFF TGTGCCAGCAGTAGGAAGCGGGAGGTAGGTGAGCAGTTCTTC
TRBJ1-4 TRBV5-8 . TRBD1 CASSVGQGIPNEKLFF TGTGCCAGCAGCGTGGGACAGGGGATTCCAAATGAAAAACTGTTTTTT
TRBJ2-5 TRBV6-6 . . CASTREKQETQYF TGTGCCAGCACTCGGGAGAAGCAAGAGACCCAGTACTTC
TRBJ2-2 TRBV19 . . CASSRGGGGSGELFF TGTGCCAGTTCGCGGGGCGGAGGCGGTTCCGGGGAGCTGTTTTTT
TRBJ2-5 TRBV6-5 . . CASSSRGKTQYF TGTGCCAGCAGCAGTCGGGGGAAGACCCAGTACTTC
TRBJ1-1 TRBV28 . . CASSKTRYTEAFF TGTGCCAGCTCAAAAACACGTTACACTGAAGCTTTCTTT
TRBJ2-1 TRBV2 . TRBD1 CASSRDRGGYNEQFF TGTGCCAGCAGCCGGGACAGGGGTGGGTACAATGAGCAGTTCTTC
TRBJ1-3 TRBV25-1 . . CASSELGDTSSSGNTIYF TGTGCCAGCAGTGAGCTTGGGGACACCTCAAGCTCTGGAAACACCATATATTTT
TRBJ2-2 TRBV29-1 . . CSVARDMNTGELFF TGCAGCGTTGCCCGGGACATGAACACCGGGGAGCTGTTTTTT
TRBJ1-1 TRBV28 . . CASSFRSLNTEAFF TGTGCCAGCAGTTTTAGGAGCCTGAACACTGAAGCTTTCTTT
TRBJ2-6 TRBV28 . . CASSLGGKRANVLTF TGTGCCAGCAGTTTGGGGGGAAAGAGGGCCAACGTCCTGACTTTC
TRBJ2-2 TRBV10-1 . TRBD2 CASSNPGLAEKNTGELFF TGCGCCAGCAGCAATCCGGGACTAGCGGAAAAGAACACCGGGGAGCTGTTTTTT
TRBJ1-1 TRBV30 . TRBD1 CARRSGGTEAFF TGTGCCCGACGTTCAGGGGGCACTGAAGCTTTCTTT
TRBJ1-5 TRBV6-5 . . CASSRTLSNQPQHF TGTGCCAGCAGTCGGACACTTAGCAATCAGCCCCAGCATTTT
TRBJ1-1 TRBV5-4 few . CASSPPGNTEAFF TGTGCCAGCAGCCCACCGGGGAACACTGAAGCTTTCTTT
TRBJ2-1 TRBV7-9 . TRBD2 CASGHKRGGYNEQFF TGTGCCAGCGGGCATAAGCGGGGGGGCTACAATGAGCAGTTCTTC
TRBJ2-5 TRBV7-9 . TRBD2 CASIDAGLAGSKETQYF TGTGCCAGTATCGACGCCGGACTAGCGGGTTCAAAAGAGACCCAGTACTTC
TRBJ1-1 TRBV25-1 . . CASSGTGSEAFF TGTGCCAGCAGTGGGACGGGGTCTGAAGCTTTCTTT
TRBJ1-5 TRBV19 . TRBD1 CASSFLQGGNQPQHF TGTGCCAGTAGTTTTTTGCAGGGGGGCAATCAGCCCCAGCATTTT
TRBJ1-1 TRBV7-2 . . CASSLGRQENTEAFF TGTGCCAGCAGCTTAGGACGACAGGAGAACACTGAAGCTTTCTTT
TRBJ2-1 TRBV28 . TRBD2 CASSYFQRGCFF TGTGCCAGCAGCTACTTTCAGCGGGGCTGTTTCTTC
TRBJ2-5 TRBV6-1 . . CASSEGNLQETQYF TGTGCCAGCAGTGAAGGAAACTTACAAGAGACCCAGTACTTC
TRBJ1-2 TRBV30 . TRBD1 CAWSVPGQGGYTF TGTGCCTGGAGTGTCCCGGGACAGGGTGGCTACACCTTC
TRBJ1-3 TRBV2 . . CASSEALAGLTGNTIYF TGTGCCAGCAGTGAAGCGCTTGCAGGGCTGACTGGAAACACCATATATTTT
TRBJ1-3 TRBV28 . . CASTDSGNTIYF TGTGCCAGCACAGACTCTGGAAACACCATATATTTT
TRBJ2-7 TRBV6-1 . . CASKTSGTPNEQYF TGTGCCAGCAAGACCTCCGGGACACCAAACGAGCAGTACTTC
TRBJ1-6 TRBV18 . TRBD1 CASSPPLGQGSDSPLHF TGTGCCAGCTCACCGCCACTTGGACAGGGAAGTGATTCACCCCTCCACTTT
TRBJ2-3 TRBV7-3 . TRBD2 CASSFGTSADTQYF TGTGCCAGCAGCTTCGGGACTAGCGCAGATACGCAGTATTTT
TRBJ1-5 TRBV6-1 . . CASSGYREQPQHF TGTGCCAGCAGTGGCTACAGGGAACAGCCCCAGCATTTT
TRBJ2-1 TRBV19 . . CASTATGGWANEQFF TGTGCCAGTACCGCGACCGGAGGATGGGCCAATGAGCAGTTCTTC
TRBJ1-2 TRBV6-6 . TRBD1 CASSEGDRVIYGYTF TGTGCCAGCAGCGAAGGGGACAGGGTAATTTATGGCTACACCTTC
TRBJ2-7 TRBV4-3 . . CASSQDVSYEQYF TGCGCCAGCAGCCAAGACGTCAGCTACGAGCAGTACTTC
TRBJ1-5 TRBV4-2 few . CASSQAYSQPQHF TGTGCCAGCAGCCAAGCCTACAGCCAGCCCCAGCATTTT
TRBJ1-2 TRBV7-9 . TRBD1 CASSFWAGQPVTNYGYTF TGTGCCAGCAGCTTTTGGGCGGGACAGCCCGTTACTAACTATGGCTACACCTTC
TRBJ1-5 TRBV7-8 . . CASSLVGGGNQPQHF TGTGCCAGCAGCTTAGTAGGGGGAGGCAATCAGCCCCAGCATTTT
TRBJ2-7 TRBV5-1 . TRBD2 CASSFGRAFREQYF TGCGCCAGCAGCTTTGGGAGGGCCTTTCGTGAGCAGTACTTC
TRBJ2-5 TRBV7-9 . . CASSKQGRQETQYF TGTGCCAGCAGTAAACAGGGGAGGCAAGAGACCCAGTACTTC
TRBJ2-1 TRBV10-3 . TRBD2 CAIAAGGERVGYNEQFF TGTGCCATCGCCGCTGGGGGGGAGAGGGTGGGGTACAATGAGCAGTTCTTC
TRBJ2-1 TRBV2 . TRBD1 CASSEVGTGRNEQFF TGTGCCAGCAGTGAAGTCGGGACAGGGCGCAATGAGCAGTTCTTC
TRBJ1-3 TRBV6-1 few . CASSGLARPDSGNTIYF TGTGCCAGCAGTGGGCTGGCACGTCCAGACTCTGGAAACACCATATATTTT
TRBJ1-2 TRBV19 . . CASSLLGGAKDGYTF TGTGCCAGTAGTCTCTTGGGGGGGGCCAAGGATGGCTACACCTTC
TRBJ2-7 TRBV28 . TRBD2 CASSQGTSGRPEQYF TGTGCCAGCAGTCAAGGGACTAGCGGACGTCCCGAGCAGTACTTC
TRBJ2-4 TRBV6-5 . . CASSPRRVAKNIQYF TGTGCCAGCAGTCCCCGCCGAGTAGCCAAAAACATTCAGTACTTC
TRBJ2-2 TRBV28 once . CASSSGSKGKTGELFF TGTGCCAGCAGTTCTGGATCTAAGGGGAAGACCGGGGAGCTGTTTTTT
TRBJ1-2 TRBV4-1 few . CASSQAGGLYGYTF TGCGCCAGCAGCCAAGCGGGAGGGCTCTATGGCTACACCTTC
TRBJ2-1 TRBV6-1 . . CASSELQGHNEQFF TGTGCCAGCAGTGAGCTCCAGGGCCACAATGAGCAGTTCTTC